A selection of T cell receptor beta chains follows, all from one sample in a study of neurological immune-mediated disorders. TCRdb independently ran MiXCR on the 5' RACE reads; one entry per CDR3 protein. The sample has about 74,000 distinct CDR3 sequences; roughly 5.5% are singletons. The sample comprised PBMCs. The receptors derive from a man in his late teens or twenties with multiple sclerosis. Both conserved end residues are part of each CDR3. The D gene is left open where the match is weak. Part of the rows lack a size; the others show once, few, many or a class for expanded clones.

clone size	V gene	D gene	CDR3 length	J gene	CDR3 DNA	CDR3 protein
many	TRBV12-3/TRBV12-4	TRBD1	13	TRBJ1-1	TGTGCCAGCCGGGACAGGGTAATTGTTGAAGCTTTCTTT	CASRDRVIVEAFF
many	TRBV5-1	.	12	TRBJ1-6	TGCGCCAGCAGCTTAGAGGATTCACCCCTCAACTTT	CASSLEDSPLNF
many	TRBV9	TRBD2	15	TRBJ2-7	TGTGCCAGCAGCGTAGCGGGGGGAGACACCTACGAGCAGTACTTC	CASSVAGGDTYEQYF
many	TRBV15	.	17	TRBJ2-1	TGTGCCACCAGCAGAGATGATTGGGGGGACAACAACAATGAGCAGTTCTTC	CATSRDDWGDNNNEQFF
.	TRBV20-1	.	14	TRBJ2-3	TGCAGTGCCACAAGGAGGGCAGGGGCAGATACGCAGTATTTT	CSATRRAGADTQYF
.	TRBV29-1	TRBD1	15	TRBJ1-1	TGCAGCGTTGAAGTAGTGACAGGGGGCTACACTGAAGCTTTCTTT	CSVEVVTGGYTEAFF
many	TRBV15	TRBD1	15	TRBJ1-4	TGTGCCACCAGCGGTGACAGGGGTTCTAATGAAAAACTGTTTTTT	CATSGDRGSNEKLFF
many	TRBV25-1	TRBD2	15	TRBJ2-1	TGTGCCAGCAGTGAATGGGATAGCGGGAGAGAGGAGCAGTTCTTC	CASSEWDSGREEQFF
many	TRBV25-1	.	11	TRBJ2-7	TGTGCCAGCAGTAAGTCGAACGAGCAGTACTTC	CASSKSNEQYF
many	TRBV6-5	.	15	TRBJ2-7	TGTGCCAGCAATACCCTCGGAGGGCGGGTTTACGAGCAGTACTTC	CASNTLGGRVYEQYF
many	TRBV5-1	.	16	TRBJ1-2	TGCGCCAGCAGCTTGGAGGCAGGGCCCCAGACCTATGGCTACACCTTC	CASSLEAGPQTYGYTF
many	TRBV20-1	.	15	TRBJ2-3	TGCAGTGCTAGAGATCTGGGGTGGGGCACAGATACGCAGTATTTT	CSARDLGWGTDTQYF
many	TRBV5-1	.	14	TRBJ1-2	TGCGCCAGCAGCTACGTGGACAGTGGGAGAGGCTACACCTTC	CASSYVDSGRGYTF
.	TRBV12-3/TRBV12-4	.	17	TRBJ1-5	TGTGCCAGCAGCCCCCGACAAGGACGATATAGCAATCAGCCCCAGAATTTT	CASSPRQGRYSNQPQNF
many	TRBV12-3/TRBV12-4	.	15	TRBJ1-1	TGTGCCAGCACCCCCGCGGGTCACTTGAACACTGAAGCTTTCTTT	CASTPAGHLNTEAFF
many	TRBV28	.	12	TRBJ1-4	TGTGCCAGCAGTTTATTCGGGAAAAAACTGTTTTTT	CASSLFGKKLFF
many	TRBV7-2	TRBD1	14	TRBJ1-1	TGTGCCAGCGAGCGGAACAGGGGATCCACTGAAGCTTTCTTT	CASERNRGSTEAFF
many	TRBV20-1	TRBD1	14	TRBJ1-6	TGCAGTGCTCCGGGACAGAGTATTAATTCACCCCTCCACTTT	CSAPGQSINSPLHF
many	TRBV20-1	TRBD2	13	TRBJ2-7	TGCAGTGCTAGAGTCAGACTAGCGGGCGAGCAGTACTTC	CSARVRLAGEQYF
many	TRBV11-2	TRBD2	18	TRBJ2-4	TGTGCCAGCAGCCCCCTGCAGGGCGGGGGGGCGGGGAAAAACATTCAGTACTTC	CASSPLQGGGAGKNIQYF
many	TRBV28	TRBD2	14	TRBJ2-5	TGTGCCAGCAGTTTGGGAGGGGCGAAAGAGACCCAGTACTTC	CASSLGGAKETQYF
many	TRBV14	TRBD2	18	TRBJ2-1	TGTGCCAGCAGCTCCTCCACAGCCCTAGCGGGAGGGTGGAATGAGCAGTTCTTC	CASSSSTALAGGWNEQFF
many	TRBV7-3	TRBD2	14	TRBJ2-1	TGTGCCAGCAGCTCTACCGGGACTACTTATGAGCAGTTCTTC	CASSSTGTTYEQFF
.	TRBV9	TRBD1	15	TRBJ1-6	TGTGCCAGCAGCGAGGGGGGGACAGTAAATTCACCCCTCAACTTT	CASSEGGTVNSPLNF
many	TRBV5-1	.	12	TRBJ1-2	TGCGCCAGCAGGCCAGACTCTCAAGGCTACACCTTC	CASRPDSQGYTF
many	TRBV6-6	.	14	TRBJ2-2	TGTGCCAGCAGACTCGACAGTAACACCGGGGAGCTGTTTTTT	CASRLDSNTGELFF
many	TRBV7-9	.	14	TRBJ2-7	TGTGCCAGCACCCCAGATGGGGGAGGCTACGAGCAGTACTTC	CASTPDGGGYEQYF
many	TRBV7-8	TRBD2	17	TRBJ2-7	TGTGCCAGCAGCTTATTTTCTAGCGGGAACGATACCTACGAGCAGTACTTC	CASSLFSSGNDTYEQYF
many	TRBV5-6	.	15	TRBJ2-5	TGTGCCAGCAGCTTGGTAGCAGGGGATCGGGAGACCCAGTACTTC	CASSLVAGDRETQYF
many	TRBV20-1	TRBD1	17	TRBJ2-1	TGCAGTGCTAGAGATAGGGACAGGGGGCCCGAAGGCCATGAGCAGTTCTTC	CSARDRDRGPEGHEQFF
many	TRBV2	TRBD1	14	TRBJ2-3	TGTGCCAGCGGTTTCAGGGGGATGACAGATACGCAGTATTTT	CASGFRGMTDTQYF
once	TRBV19	TRBD1	13	TRBJ2-7	TGTGCCAGTAGTTCACAGGGGCTCACAGAGCAGTACTTC	CASSSQGLTEQYF
medium-sized	TRBV5-1	.	13	TRBJ2-2	TGCGCCAGCAGCTTACTGAACACCGGGGAGCTGTTTTTT	CASSLLNTGELFF
many	TRBV7-2	.	18	TRBJ2-5	TGTGCCAGCAGCTTAGGTTGGGTGGGGCGGGAAGAGCAGGAGACCCAGTACTTC	CASSLGWVGREEQETQYF
many	TRBV12-3/TRBV12-4	.	13	TRBJ2-1	TGTGCCAGCCTAAAAGGGGACATGAGAGCGCAGTTCTTC	CASLKGDMRAQFF
many	TRBV10-3	.	13	TRBJ1-5	TGTGCCATCAGTGATAAGTTCAATCAGCCCCAGCATTTT	CAISDKFNQPQHF
many	TRBV6-5	.	17	TRBJ1-4	TGTGCCAGCAGTTACTCAGGACACCGTGCAACTAATGAAAAACTGTTTTTT	CASSYSGHRATNEKLFF
many	TRBV10-3	TRBD2	17	TRBJ2-7	TGTGCCATCTCGACAGGGACTAGCGGGAGGGGACCCTACGAGCAGTACTTC	CAISTGTSGRGPYEQYF
.	TRBV20-1	.	15	TRBJ1-2	TGCAGTGCTACGTTGCGGGGCAAATCTAACTATGGCTACACCTTC	CSATLRGKSNYGYTF
many	TRBV7-8	.	16	TRBJ1-5	TGTGCCAGCAGCTCGGGCCGTAGGGGGGCTGGTCAGCCCCAGCATTTT	CASSSGRRGAGQPQHF
many	TRBV20-1	.	15	TRBJ1-3	TGCAGTGCTAGAGGGAGGACAGACTCTGGAAACACCATATATTTT	CSARGRTDSGNTIYF
many	TRBV20-1	.	15	TRBJ2-3	TGCAGTGCTAGAGACGGGACCTCTAGCACAGATACGCAGTATTTT	CSARDGTSSTDTQYF
many	TRBV7-2	.	15	TRBJ2-5	TGTGCCAGCAGCTTAGTTTCCACCCTCCAAGAGACCCAGTACTTC	CASSLVSTLQETQYF
.	TRBV20-1	.	14	TRBJ1-2	TGCAGTGCTAGGGGCGGCAGCACTAACTATGGCTACACCTTC	CSARGGSTNYGYTF
many	TRBV12-3/TRBV12-4	.	12	TRBJ1-3	TGTGCCAGCAGTTTCGAGGGAAACACCATATATTTT	CASSFEGNTIYF
many	TRBV5-1	.	14	TRBJ1-4	TGCGCCAGCAGCCCTCAGTCAACTAATGAAAAACTGTTTTTT	CASSPQSTNEKLFF
many	TRBV18	.	15	TRBJ2-3	TGTGCCAGCTCACCAGGCTACCGGGATACAGATACGCAGTATTTT	CASSPGYRDTDTQYF
many	TRBV12-3/TRBV12-4	TRBD2	15	TRBJ2-1	TGTGCCAGCAGTTTCCTACTAGCGGGAGGGGATGAGCAGTTCTTC	CASSFLLAGGDEQFF
many	TRBV20-1	TRBD1	13	TRBJ1-2	TGCAGTGCCGCAGAGCAGGGGGCCTATGGCTACACCTTC	CSAAEQGAYGYTF
many	TRBV12-3/TRBV12-4	.	11	TRBJ1-1	TGTGCCAGCAGCCGTATTACTGAAGCTTTCTTT	CASSRITEAFF
many	TRBV5-1	.	14	TRBJ2-2	TGCGCCAGCAGCTTGGACAGGAACACCGGGGAGCTGTTTTTT	CASSLDRNTGELFF
many	TRBV9	.	13	TRBJ1-5	TGTGCCAGCAGCGTAGACAGGGACCAGCCCCAGCATTTT	CASSVDRDQPQHF
many	TRBV29-1	TRBD1	13	TRBJ2-1	TGCAGCGTTGGACAGGGGGATTTCAATGAGCAGTTCTTC	CSVGQGDFNEQFF
many	TRBV3-1	.	13	TRBJ1-1	TGTGCCAGCAACCGGGCCCGGGGAACTGAAGCTTTCTTT	CASNRARGTEAFF
.	TRBV18	TRBD1	16	TRBJ2-1	TGTGCCAGCTCACACTCTACAACAGGGGTCAACAATGAGCAGTTCTTC	CASSHSTTGVNNEQFF